This TCR beta chain was sequenced for a study of cytomegalovirus exposure and HLA in healthy donors. Study results and limitations: Analysis performed later showed TCR beta chains linked to HLA being more clonally expanded than equally common others.

The V gene's germline CDR1 is MNHNY and CDR2 SVGAGI (reference sequence). With 11 bases removed from V and 0 bases from J, the gap between germline ends came to 11 bases. This CDR3 is 12 amino acids long. When sampled, the donors appeared nominally healthy, though they likely had unrecorded immune exposures. Concerning this clone itself: The target antigen is unknown.

A multiplex PCR was run with 60 Vbeta primers and 13 Jbeta primers. Assay: immunoSEQ multiplex PCR; the TCRdb copy retains only in-frame clones and omits some. In the table there are some 150,000 clones, roughly 82% of which are singletons. The chain is built from TRBV6-6 and TRBJ2-7; tentative D call: TRBD1 (6 bases). Input material: PBMCs. This receptor was identified in a male donor in good health and CMV-seronegative. In nucleotides, the CDR3 is TGTGCCCAACGACAGGACTCCTACGAGCAGTACTTC. Protein product: CAQRQDSYEQYF.